This T cell receptor beta chain was captured in a study of regulatory T cells in long-lasting Graves disease. For TCR beta, libraries came from iRepertoire HTBI primers and Arm-PCR of CDR3 regions. TCRdb recomputed calls from the multiplex PCR reads with MiXCR, one row per CDR3 protein. The sample consists of roughly 420,000 distinct CDR3 sequences, around 15% of them appearing once. From germline, CDR1 is SGHTA and CDR2 FQGNSA. After removal of 1 base from V and 4 bases from J, the junction contained 13 bases not matched to a gene. This CDR3 is built from 18 residues. The time point here: newly diagnosed GD, antithyroid drugs for less than 3 months. Preparation of the TCR library used RNA extracted from PBMCs. The peripheral blood volume drawn was roughly 8.7 milliliters, and it was collected into EDTA tubes. These sequences were also reported in another study, on T cells in Graves' hyperthyroidism and ophthalmopathy. That paper states: Most expanded thyroid clonotypes above 0.001 recurred in blood.

This receptor was identified in a woman aged 18-30 years with Graves disease. The sample here was peripheral blood mononuclear cells (PBMCs), taken at new diagnosis, from a patient treated with antithyroid drugs. This sequence joins TRBV7-2 and TRBJ2-1, with TRBD2 matching 7 bases. In DNA form, the CDR3 reads TGTGCCAGCAGCTTAGGGGCGGGAGCGGGATACGGTTACAATGAGCAGTTCTTC. Translating gives CASSLGAGAGYGYNEQFF.